This TCR beta chain was recorded in a study of human T cells and chemical hapten exposure listed by TCRdb under 2021. General notes on the study: For sensitization, 2% DPC in acetone was applied to a 2 cm by 2 cm area of upper inner arm skin. Weekly therapeutic DPC doses were additionally applied to the scalp of patients throughout the roughly 24-week study period. Patch testing on the upper back used Finn chambers containing 0.01% DPC, with scoring done after 6 days according to International Contact Dermatitis Research Group standards. The patient cohort, mostly female, included alopecia areata with under or over 50% scalp involvement, alopecia totalis and alopecia universalis. Libraries were pooled for sequencing, and variation in per-sample TCR yields was attributed mainly to small differences in library volumes within the pool. The study tracked peripheral blood TCR repertoire changes in vivo during primary and secondary sensitization to the hapten diphenylcyclopropenone (DPC) in alopecia patients. Blood samples were taken from patients before sensitization (week 0) and at 2, 6 and about 24 weeks after DPC sensitization. Blood for TCR sequencing was provided by twenty-nine alopecia patients at one to four time points (pre-sensitization, 2, 6 and 24 weeks). Overall study outcomes, separate from this receptor: Repeated subsampling changed both the strength of the expansion versus patch-test correlation and the threshold at which the correlation became significant. Significantly more large CDR3 similarity clusters were formed by expanded TCRs than by pre-sensitization or healthy control sets, consistent with antigen-driven responses. The number of TCRs above 1 in 1000 frequency did not change with DPC sensitization; there was no evidence of global repertoire structure alterations. All patients had alopecia, a presumed autoimmune disease, so their immune response might differ from that of healthy individuals. The number of PT1 expanded TCRs positively correlated with patch test score, significant at thresholds 8, 16 and 32 but not 4.

The library was obtained by RACE. The instrument given in TCRdb is NextSeq 500. During library preparation, unique molecular identifiers were attached to individual cDNA molecules so that TCRs could be counted in a quantitative, reproducible way. From each blood RNA sample, both TCR alpha and TCR beta chains were sequenced. The paper's processing steps were these. The median number of TCRs per sample was 95,638, ranging from 23,224 to 690,600. The Decombinator software suite was used to annotate the V, J and CDR3 of the TCR reads. For the PS versus PT1 abundance plots, all samples were subsampled to the same number of TCRs (28,000). TCRs were defined as expanded if absent before sensitization and observed at least eight times at the 2-week time point. The public reads were run again by TCRdb, first through fastp at Q25 and then through MiXCR, and only productive beta chains were kept. Each entry is one CDR3 protein sequence, shown with its most common DNA and genes. These V and J calls are TCRdb output, not the study's own analysis. A total of roughly 38,000 distinct CDR3 sequences appear in this sample, roughly 12% of them only once. Under 7.5% of the sample rests with the top ten.

This specimen's time point label, interpreted: pre-sensitization, week 0. The treatment or condition label corresponds to: therapeutic diphenylcyclopropenone sensitization with weekly scalp DPC. At every patch-test visit, the blood draw took place before the patch test was put on. To be eligible, patients had to be aged 18 to 70, diagnosed with alopecia and judged suitable for DPC therapy, while pregnant patients were excluded. Total RNA was extracted from unfractionated whole blood that had been collected in Tempus Blood RNA tubes. The germline V gene (reference sequence) sets CDR1 to SGHKS and CDR2 to YYEKEE. Trimming at the junction amounts to 4 bases on V and 2 bases on J, and the germline ends lie 15 bases apart. The CDR3 holds 15 amino acids from the cysteine to the phenylalanine. Left in the record is the CDR3 DNA by itself, 45 bases read in frame from the first base. With regard to this clonotype: Its antigen target is currently unknown. One base away there is no much larger clone; base qualities are not given.

Sequencing was performed on whole blood, taken in connection with sensitization to the hapten diphenylcyclopropenone (DPC). The rearrangement combines TRBV5-5 with TRBJ1-2; TRBD1 is perhaps the D gene, given 6 matching bases. This clonotype originated in a young woman with alopecia areata. Some clones in this sample may be carry-over from other donors' samples. The CDR3 reads CASSRRQDHNYGYTF. The nucleotide sequence reads as follows: TGTGCCAGCAGCCGTAGACAGGACCACAACTATGGCTACACCTTC.